The present T cell receptor (beta chain) was sequenced within a study of cytomegalovirus exposure and HLA in healthy donors. Study as a whole: Caucasian-associated ancestry cluster membership applied to approximately 84% of 398 genotyped donors. General study results and limits: Accurate prediction of most subjects' HLA-A and HLA-B alleles from TCR beta sequences was reported.

Concerning this clone itself: What it binds is unknown.

Despite likely unrecorded immune exposures, the donors were nominally healthy at the time of sampling. The CDR3 is made up of 12 amino acids. Germline V lookup: CDR1 SQVTM, CDR2 ANQGSEA. Both 60 Vbeta primers and 13 Jbeta primers went into the PCR. Generated by immunoSEQ multiplex PCR, the TCRdb table keeps only in-frame clones and is missing some. The table has roughly 150,000 clones, 70% to 85% seen once; the top ten hold less than 3%. The gene calls are TRBV29-1 and TRBJ2-5; D uncertain. The J call could be wrong; TRBJ2-7 is a better fit for the DNA end. The receptor was derived from a male donor in good health and CMV-seronegative. The specimen was PBMCs. CDR3 nucleotide sequence: TGCAGCGCTTTCGGGTTAGCCTACGAGCAGTACTTC. Translation gives CSAFGLAYEQYF.